This T cell receptor (beta chain) was captured in a study of T cells after yellow fever vaccination. One entry per CDR3 protein results from TCRdb running MiXCR on the 5' RACE reads. The data contain roughly 500,000 distinct CDR3 sequences, about 19% of them singletons. Points from the study as a whole: Weaker, the secondary response had a peak occurring faster, on day 5 versus 15. After the booster, about 95% of CD4 and 88% of CD8 primary-response clones were re-detected. The bulk population could contribute abundant contaminating clonotypes to FACS-sorted repertoires.

To note about this clonotype: Antigen specificity is unknown.

Germline assignment: CDR1 SGHRS and CDR2 YFSETQ. Trimming pared 0 bases from V and 3 bases from J, leaving 12 bases between. CDR3 length: 16 residues. The sequencing used PBMCs, collected 15 days after the yellow fever booster vaccination. The receptor was isolated from a man aged 25 to 40 who received the YFV17D yellow fever vaccine. The chain uses TRBV5-1 and TRBJ2-2; D call uncertain. The CDR3 spells CASSLAVQVDTGELFF. The CDR3 DNA sequence: TGCGCCAGCAGCTTGGCCGTTCAGGTGGACACCGGGGAGCTGTTTTTT. The variable domain in full, completed from reference TRBV5-1 and TRBJ2-2, reads KAGVTQTPRYLIKTRGQQVTLSCSPISGHRSVSWYQQTPGQGLQFLFEYFSETQRNKGNFPGRFSGRQFSNSRSEMNVSTLELGDSALYLCASSLAVQVDTGELFFGEGSRLTVL.